The 16 T cell receptor beta chains given below trace back to one sample, sequenced in a study of OX40 agonist ivuxolimab in advanced cancers. Produced via immunoSEQ multiplex PCR; TCRdb's table is partial and in-frame only. The sample records tens of thousands of clones, 83% being singletons. The sequencing used CD4+ or CD8+ T cells sorted from blood, collected in a trial of the OX40 agonist ivuxolimab. The receptors derive from an adult with an advanced solid tumor such as melanoma, head and neck, liver or kidney cancer.

The chain couples TRBV15 to TRBJ2-3; tentative D call: TRBD1 (5 bases). V was clipped by 0 bases and J by 5 bases, with 9 bases between them. CDR1 is LNHNV and CDR2 is YYDKDF in the germline V gene (reference sequence). This CDR3 is 14 amino acids long. The CDR3 DNA is TGTGCCACCAGCAGAGACAGGGTCGGAGATACGCAGTATTTT. Translated, it gives CATSRDRVGDTQYF.

The V call is TRBV27, the J call TRBJ2-7; 8 bases are a match to TRBD1. The CDR3 has 15 amino acids. Germline V gene sequence: CDR1 MNHEY, CDR2 SMNVEV (reference sequence). The V and J ends lost 5 bases and 3 bases, in that order; junction bases with no gene match: 9. For the CDR3, the DNA is TGTGCCAGCAGTCTCACCGGACAGGGTAGCTACGAGCAGTACTTC. It yields the protein CASSLTGQGSYEQYF.

This rearrangement joins TRBV18 to TRBJ2-3; TRBD2 might be the D (5 bases). The CDR3 is 17 residues long. From germline, CDR1 is KGHSH and CDR2 LQKENI. V lost 3 bases to trimming and J lost 1 base, with 17 bases between them. The CDR3 sequence: CASSPPVAGSRTDTQYF. CDR3 bases: TGTGCCAGCTCACCTCCGGTCGCGGGCTCTCGCACAGATACGCAGTATTTT.

The V and J genes are TRBV7-2 and TRBJ2-7; no firm D call. CDR1 is SGHTA and CDR2 is FQGNSA in the germline V gene. Trimming took 0 bases from V and 2 from J, leaving 14 bases between them. This CDR3 has 16 residues. The CDR3 nucleotides read TGTGCCAGCAGCTTAGCGGTGGGGTGGTTGGCCTACGAGCAGTACTTC. Its protein product is CASSLAVGWLAYEQYF. The full variable domain, rest sourced from reference TRBV7-2 and TRBJ2-7, is GAGVSQSPSNKVTEKGKDVELRCDPISGHTALYWYRQSLGQGLEFLIYFQGNSAPDKSGLPSDRFSAERTGGSVSTLTIQRTQQEDSAVYLCASSLAVGWLAYEQYFGPGTRLTVT.

The rearrangement joins TRBV6-4 to TRBJ2-7; the D call may be TRBD1 or TRBD2 (5 bases each). The V gene lost 7 bases and the J gene lost 2 bases, with 15 bases spanning the gap. The CDR3 runs to 14 residues. Germline V lookup: CDR1 MRHNA, CDR2 SNTAGT. The CDR3: CASTTGTYPYEQYF. The DNA of the CDR3 is TGTGCCAGCACCACCGGGACCTATCCCTACGAGCAGTACTTC.

This chain links TRBV6-4 with TRBJ2-2; no definite D call. The CDR3 has 14 amino acids. Deletions cut 6 bases from V and 4 bases from J, with 12 bases between. Germline V CDR1 and CDR2: MRHNA, SNTAGT. The CDR3 bases are TGTGCCAGCAGCCCAGGTCCTTCCACCGGGGAGCTGTTTTTT. Residues: CASSPGPSTGELFF.

V is TRBV2 and J is TRBJ1-2, with 11 positions matching TRBD1. This CDR3 spans 12 amino acids. Germline assignment: CDR1 SNHLY and CDR2 FYNNEI. The junction had 1 base not matched to a gene; V was cut back by 8 bases and J by 5 bases. In DNA, the CDR3 is TGTGCCAGCGGGACAGGGGGATATGGCTACACCTTC. Its protein is CASGTGGYGYTF.

The rearrangement uses TRBV18 and TRBJ2-3, with D possibly TRBD2 on 5 matching bases. Germline V gene data show CDR1 as KGHSH and CDR2 as LQKENI. The CDR3 spans 14 residues. V lost 2 bases and J 2 bases, leaving 8 bases between the germline ends. DNA for the CDR3: TGTGCCAGCTCACCAGGGAGCCCCACAGATACGCAGTATTTT. It translates to CASSPGSPTDTQYF.

In this sample, this clone turned up once. The chain joins TRBV6-6 to TRBJ2-7, with 7 bases lining up with TRBD1. Per the germline V gene, CDR1 is MNHNY and CDR2 is SVGAGI (reference sequence). The CDR3 sequence is 13 residues long. V shed 10 bases, J shed 5 bases, and the junction held 11 bases outside the gene matches. In DNA, the CDR3 is TGTGCCACCTGGGGAGACAGGGACCACGAGCAGTACTTC. It translates to CATWGDRDHEQYF.

This clone was found a few times. The chain recombines TRBV14 with TRBJ1-1; D uncertain. Germline V gives CDR1 SGHDN, CDR2 FVKESK. This CDR3 is 15 amino acids long. Trimming removed 5 bases from V and 5 bases from J, with 18 bases in between. CDR3 nucleotide sequence: TGTGCCAGCAGCAAAGCCCTTGGGTCTGTGACTGAAGCTTTCTTT. Translated: CASSKALGSVTEAFF.

The rearrangement joins TRBV7-2 to TRBJ1-1; D gene ambiguous. Germline V gene data show CDR1 as SGHTA and CDR2 as FQGNSA. CDR3 length: 11 residues. V lost 2 bases, J lost 5 bases, and 3 bases lay in between. This CDR3 is CASSLRTEAFF. CDR3 DNA: TGTGCCAGCAGCTTACGTACTGAAGCTTTCTTT.

The chain links TRBV29-1 to TRBJ1-2; D gene uncertain. This CDR3 comprises 12 residues. The V and J ends lost 3 bases and 7 bases respectively, with 12 bases between them. Germline assignment: CDR1 SQVTM and CDR2 ANQGSEA. The CDR3 is CSVEPGKGGYTF. CDR3 sequence (DNA): TGCAGCGTTGAGCCGGGTAAAGGTGGCTACACCTTC.

The rearrangement links TRBV30 to TRBJ1-5; the D is unclear. The length of the CDR3 is 16 residues. Per the germline V gene, CDR1 is GTSNPN and CDR2 is SVGIG (reference sequence). The V end was cut by 1 base, the J end by 1 base, with 14 bases between. Here the CDR3 reads CAWSASTGRSNQPQHF. The DNA of the CDR3 is TGTGCCTGGAGTGCCTCGACGGGGAGAAGCAATCAGCCCCAGCATTTT.

The rearrangement uses TRBV14 and TRBJ2-3; D gene ambiguous. Germline V gene sequence: CDR1 SGHDN, CDR2 FVKESK. Trimming removed 4 bases from V and 6 bases from J, with 20 bases in between. The CDR3 is 16 residues long. The CDR3 loop reads CASSLSDLIVSDTQYF. In DNA form, the CDR3 reads TGTGCCAGCAGCCTGTCCGACTTAATCGTCAGTGATACGCAGTATTTT. Full variable domain (outside the CDR3, taken from reference TRBV14 and TRBJ2-3): EAGVTQFPSHSVIEKGQTVTLRCDPISGHDNLYWYRRVMGKEIKFLLHFVKESKQDESGMPNNRFLAERTGGTYSTLKVQPAELEDSGVYFCASSLSDLIVSDTQYFGPGTRLTVL.

This sequence joins TRBV18 and TRBJ2-1, with D tentatively TRBD1 or TRBD2 (5 bases each). Trimming removed 3 bases from V and 7 bases from J, with 10 bases in between. CDR1 and CDR2 from the germline V gene are KGHSH and LQKENI. The CDR3 sequence is 13 residues long. The CDR3 spells CASSPTRGNEQFF. The CDR3 nucleotides are TGTGCCAGCTCACCTACTAGGGGTAATGAGCAGTTCTTC.

The CDR3 loop is CASSLSPLRVTNTGELFF. The CDR3 DNA reads TGTGCCAGCAGCTTATCTCCCCTGCGGGTAACGAACACCGGGGAGCTGTTTTTT. The chain carries TRBV5-6 and TRBJ2-2; a possible D gene is TRBD2 (5 bases). Germline CDR1 SGHDT, CDR2 YYEEEE. The V gene lost 2 bases and the J gene lost 0 bases, with 17 bases spanning the gap. CDR3 size: 18 residues.